This TCR beta chain was observed in a study of blood T cell repertoires in COVID-19. Study-level information: Whether acute or convalescent, the COVID-19 samples came from the United States, Italy and Spain.

This CDR3 has 16 amino acids. In germline, CDR1 is KGHDR, CDR2 SFDVKD. V shed 4 bases and J shed 3 bases, with 17 bases lying between them. Using immunoSEQ multiplex PCR, the repertoire was profiled, and TCRdb retains in-frame clones only, with some absent. Of approximately 340,000 clones listed, approximately 89% are singletons. Participants were placed into cohorts based on the clinical history they reported. A COVID-19 case was met by exposed participants within 2 weeks before study entry. This TCR was sampled from a woman in her 40s who had been exposed to COVID-19. This rearrangement joins TRBV24-1 to TRBJ1-2; D ambiguous. The sequencing sample was made of PBMCs or T cells enriched from blood (not recorded which). The CDR3 DNA follows: TGTGCCACCAGTGACCCCTCAGCCGAGGGATACTATGGCTACACCTTC. This gives the protein CATSDPSAEGYYGYTF.